These 23 T cell receptor beta chains came from one sample sequenced in a study of blood T cell repertoires in COVID-19. Profiled with immunoSEQ multiplex PCR; TCRdb holds only in-frame clones, not every one. The sample carries 130,000 or so clones, about four fifths recorded once. Source material: peripheral blood. These receptor sequences come from a woman aged 55-69 years with acute or convalescent COVID-19.

This clone came up once. This chain uses TRBV7-3 with TRBJ2-3, with D maybe TRBD2 (5 bases). Trimming pared 0 bases from V and 4 bases from J, leaving 14 bases between. From germline, CDR1 is SGHTA and CDR2 FQGTGA. This CDR3 is built from 16 residues. The CDR3 sequence is CASSLTSLGGADTQYF. CDR3 nucleotides: TGTGCCAGCAGCTTAACGTCTCTAGGAGGTGCAGATACGCAGTATTTT.

This clone came up once. The rearrangement joins TRBV6-1 to TRBJ1-5; D perhaps matches TRBD1 (6 bases). V lost 3 bases and J lost 0, with 9 bases in between. CDR1 and CDR2 (germline): MNHNS, SASEGT. The CDR3 has 15 amino acids. The CDR3 region is CASSETGFSNQPQHF. The DNA of the CDR3 is TGTGCCAGCAGTGAGACAGGATTTAGCAATCAGCCCCAGCATTTT.

This rearrangement joins TRBV5-6 to TRBJ1-1; no reliable D call. CDR1 is SGHDT and CDR2 is YYEEEE in the germline V gene. Trimming took 2 bases from V and 6 from J, leaving 14 bases between them. This CDR3 is 14 amino acids long. The CDR3: CASSFENPNAEAFF. CDR3 coding DNA: TGTGCCAGCAGCTTCGAGAACCCTAACGCTGAAGCTTTCTTT.

The chain recombines TRBV5-1 with TRBJ2-1, with D hard to call. Germline values: CDR1 SGHRS, CDR2 YFSETQ. This CDR3 has 15 amino acids. With 0 bases removed from V and 4 bases from J, the gap between germline ends came to 11 bases. The CDR3 region has the DNA TGCGCCAGCAGCTTGGGTTTTGGAGTTTACAATGAGCAGTTCTTC. This encodes CASSLGFGVYNEQFF.

The V gene is TRBV6-5, the J gene TRBJ1-6; perhaps TRBD1 as D (5 bases). Germline CDR1 reads MNHEY; CDR2 reads SVGAGI. The CDR3 contains 14 residues. Trimming left V 7 bases short and J 7 bases short, with 14 bases between. The CDR3 DNA reads as TGTGCCAGCACCAGACGGGACTTCAATTCACCCCTCCACTTT. It yields the protein CASTRRDFNSPLHF.

V and J are TRBV5-1 and TRBJ2-2; the D is unclear. In germline, CDR1 is SGHRS, CDR2 YFSETQ. This CDR3 is 12 amino acids long. V lost 0 bases, J lost 7 bases, and 4 bases lay in between. CDR3 sequence: CASSLAGGELFF. The CDR3 nucleotides are TGCGCCAGCAGCTTGGCGGGCGGGGAGCTGTTTTTT. The full variable domain, completed using reference TRBV5-1 and TRBJ2-2, is KAGVTQTPRYLIKTRGQQVTLSCSPISGHRSVSWYQQTPGQGLQFLFEYFSETQRNKGNFPGRFSGRQFSNSRSEMNVSTLELGDSALYLCASSLAGGELFFGEGSRLTVL.

This sequence joins TRBV3-1 (or the pseudogene TRBV3-2) and TRBJ1-2; D is unclear. CDR3 length: 13 residues. The V end was cut by 4 bases, the J end by 4 bases, with 10 bases between. The germline gives CDR1 LGHDT, CDR2 YNNKEL (reference sequence). The CDR3 is CASSPDKRYGYTF. The CDR3 DNA follows: TGTGCCAGCAGCCCCGACAAACGCTATGGCTACACCTTC.

The rearrangement joins TRBV5-4 to TRBJ2-4; D is unresolved. The CDR3 totals 15 residues. Germline CDR1 SGHNT, CDR2 YYREEE (reference sequence). Trimming removed 2 bases from V and 9 bases from J, with 18 bases in between. CDR3 region: CASSFTVSRGGIQYF. The CDR3 DNA sequence: TGTGCCAGCAGCTTCACCGTCTCGAGAGGTGGCATTCAGTACTTC. Supplemented by reference TRBV5-4 and TRBJ2-4, the full variable domain reads ETGVTQSPTHLIKTRGQQVTLRCSSQSGHNTVSWYQQALGQGPQFIFQYYREEENGRGNFPPRFSGLQFPNYSSELNVNALELDDSALYLCASSFTVSRGGIQYFGAGTRLSVL.

The CDR3 nucleotides read TGTGCCAGCAGCTCCCTCACAGATACGCAGTATTTT. Encoded protein: CASSSLTDTQYF. The V call is TRBV11-3, the J call TRBJ2-3; D gene ambiguous. The CDR3 sequence is 12 residues long. V was cut by 4 bases and J by 2 bases, with 4 bases left in between. The germline V gene encodes CDR1 SGHNT and CDR2 YENEEA.

The chain links TRBV6-6 to TRBJ1-6, with a possible D match to TRBD1 (6 bases). Germline CDR1 is MNHNY and CDR2 is SVGAGI (reference sequence). The CDR3 is 16 amino acids. Trimming removed 7 bases from V and 4 bases from J, with 17 bases in between. CDR3 loop: CASTPGRGGYNSPLHF. CDR3 DNA: TGTGCCAGCACCCCCGGTAGAGGGGGATATAATTCACCCCTCCACTTT.

The J gene is TRBJ2-3, the V gene TRBV18; tentative D call: TRBD1 (5 bases). V dropped 3 bases and J dropped 0 bases, with 13 bases sitting between them. This CDR3 region has 16 residues. Looked up from germline, CDR1 is KGHSH and CDR2 is LQKENI. CDR3 amino acids: CASSPTAGPSTDTQYF. The CDR3 DNA reads as TGTGCCAGCTCACCGACGGCAGGGCCCAGCACAGATACGCAGTATTTT.

V and J are TRBV4-1 and TRBJ2-1, with TRBD2 as a possible D gene (7 bases). Trimming stripped 3 bases from V and 3 bases from J, with 15 bases between. The germline V gene has CDR1 MGHRA and CDR2 YSYEKL. This CDR3 has 16 residues. Here the CDR3 DNA reads TGCGCCAGCAGCCAGAATGCGGGGGCCCGCTACAATGAGCAGTTCTTC. It specifies CASSQNAGARYNEQFF.

The chain is built from TRBV2 and TRBJ2-7; 10 nucleotides agree with TRBD1. The CDR3 spans 15 residues. With V trimmed by 1 base and J by 3 bases, 3 bases remained unmatched. Germline loops: CDR1 SNHLY, CDR2 FYNNEI. As DNA, the CDR3 is TGTGCCAGCAGTGAAGGGACAGGGGGTTTCTACGAGCAGTACGTC. As protein: CASSEGTGGFYEQYV.

V gene TRBV9 combines with J gene TRBJ1-1; D is undetermined. Germline loops: CDR1 SGDLS, CDR2 YYNGEE. This CDR3 has 12 amino acids. The V and J ends lost 6 bases and 5 bases respectively, with 11 bases between them. The CDR3 loop reads CASIPTGTEAFF. The DNA for the CDR3 is TGTGCCAGCATTCCCACCGGGACTGAAGCTTTCTTT. Drawing the rest from reference TRBV9 and TRBJ1-1, the complete variable domain is DSGVTQTPKHLITATGQRVTLRCSPRSGDLSVYWYQQSLDQGLQFLIQYYNGEERAKGNILERFSAQQFPDLHSELNLSSLELGDSALYFCASIPTGTEAFFGQGTRLTVV.

V and J are TRBV7-3 and TRBJ2-3; D remains unclear. CDR1 and CDR2 (germline): SGHTA, FQGTGA. V lost 2 bases to trimming and J lost 2 bases, with 8 bases between them. This CDR3 has 14 residues. The CDR3, as DNA: TGTGCCAGCAGCTTATCAGGAACCACAGATACGCAGTATTTT. Amino acids: CASSLSGTTDTQYF.

This clone was counted only a few times. The CDR3 coding sequence is TGTGCCAGTAGAACACGGACAGGGGCTTTTGATGGCTACACCTTC. Protein sequence: CASRTRTGAFDGYTF. V usage is TRBV19 and J usage is TRBJ1-2; 9 bases are a match to TRBD1. Germline-derived CDR1 and CDR2 are LNHDA and SQIVND (reference sequence). V lost 6 bases, J lost 6 bases, and 11 bases stayed unmatched. CDR3 length: 15 amino acids.

This chain's CDR3 is CASSAEASGLTDTQYF. CDR3 DNA: TGTGCCAGCAGTGCAGAGGCTAGCGGACTCACAGATACGCAGTATTTT. J is TRBJ2-3 and V is TRBV2; 7 nucleotides match TRBD2. V lost 4 bases and J lost 2; bases outside the gene matches: 9. This CDR3 region has 16 residues. Germline V gene data show CDR1 as SNHLY and CDR2 as FYNNEI.

This clone turned up a few times. The V and J genes are TRBV19 and TRBJ2-1; 8 nucleotides match TRBD2. Germline lookup yields CDR1 LNHDA and CDR2 SQIVND (reference sequence). This CDR3 region has 14 residues. Trimming removed 8 bases from V and 3 bases from J; junction bases left unmatched: 6. In nucleotides, the CDR3 is TGTGCCAGTCCCAGCGGGGGCGACTACAATGAGCAGTTCTTC. Protein: CASPSGGDYNEQFF.

CDR3 bases: TGTGCCAGCTCTCGAATAAGACGGGACAGGGGGGCGAATGAGCAGTTCTTC. Translating it yields CASSRIRRDRGANEQFF. The V and J genes are TRBV18 and TRBJ2-1; TRBD1 agrees at 11 bases. Germline values: CDR1 KGHSH, CDR2 LQKENI. This CDR3 is built from 17 residues. J was trimmed by 7 bases and V by 6 bases; bases with no gene match: 14.

The chain carries TRBV9 and TRBJ1-1, with D tentatively TRBD1 (6 bases). The germline gives CDR1 SGDLS, CDR2 YYNGEE. The CDR3 consists of 14 residues. V was trimmed by 3 bases and J by 2 bases, leaving 11 bases between them. CDR3 nucleotides: TGTGCCAGCAGCGCCACAGGGTTAAACACTGAAGCTTTCTTT. Residues: CASSATGLNTEAFF.

CDR3 amino acids: CASNLLRDSLQETQYF. The CDR3 nucleotides are TGTGCCAGCAATCTGCTCCGGGACAGCCTCCAAGAGACCCAGTACTTC. The genes are TRBV7-8 and TRBJ2-5; the match to TRBD1 covers 7 bases. CDR1 and CDR2 from the germline V gene are SGHVS and FQNEAQ. V was clipped by 7 bases and J by 1 base; unmatched bases: 12. This CDR3 is built from 16 residues.

This chain links TRBV29-1 with TRBJ2-5; 7 nucleotides agree with TRBD1. This CDR3 spans 16 amino acids. Trimming cost V 1 base and J 5 bases; bases outside gene matches: 13. In germline, CDR1 is SQVTM, CDR2 ANQGSEA. Here the CDR3 reads CSVEGGQENLMETQYF. CDR3 bases: TGCAGCGTTGAAGGCGGACAGGAGAACCTAATGGAGACCCAGTACTTC.

The V call is TRBV19, the J call TRBJ2-1, with D possibly TRBD1 on 6 matching bases. Trimming took 5 bases from V and 0 from J, leaving 8 bases between them. Germline CDR1 reads LNHDA; CDR2 reads SQIVND (reference sequence). This CDR3 has 14 amino acids. CDR3 in DNA: TGTGCCAGTAGTGGGGGCTCCTCCTACAATGAGCAGTTCTTC. Its protein is CASSGGSSYNEQFF.